Below are 6 T cell receptor beta chains sequenced from a single sample in a study of shared clonotypes between healthy human individuals. Clones were sequenced by immunoSEQ multiplex PCR, and TCRdb holds only the in-frame ones, with some missing. Of over 1.4 million clones listed, around 97% were seen once; the top ten hold roughly 1.2%. The sample taken for sequencing was naive CD4+ T cells sorted from blood. Subset reported: CD45RA+ positively selected. The receptors stem from a young man in good health.

The genes are TRBV10-1 and TRBJ2-1; D is possibly TRBD2 (5 bases). This CDR3 comprises 13 residues. Per the germline V gene, CDR1 is WNHNN and CDR2 is SYGVQD (reference sequence). V gave up 5 bases and J gave up 2 bases, with 7 bases separating them. CDR3 region: CASSPSTYNEQFF. DNA for the CDR3: TGCGCCAGCAGTCCTAGCACCTACAATGAGCAGTTCTTC.

V usage is TRBV5-4 and J usage is TRBJ2-5, with 7 bases fitting TRBD1. J gave up 2 bases and V 4 bases, and 5 bases lay outside the gene matches. Germline assignment: CDR1 SGHNT and CDR2 YYREEE (reference sequence). The CDR3 length is 14 residues. CDR3 DNA: TGTGCCAGCAGCGAAAGGACAGGACAAGAGACCCAGTACTTC. Its translation: CASSERTGQETQYF.

A note on this clone: The same CDR3 also results from other DNA sequences found in this sample. This rearrangement joins TRBV9 to TRBJ2-3, with D possibly being TRBD2 (6 bases). CDR3 length: 15 residues. The germline CDR1 and CDR2 sequences are SGDLS and YYNGEE. The V gene lost 4 bases and the J gene lost 0 bases, with 12 bases spanning the gap. CDR3 nucleotides: TGTGCCAGCAGCCCTTCCGGGACTAGCACAGATACGCAGTATTTT. It is translated as CASSPSGTSTDTQYF. Full variable domain (rest looked up from reference TRBV9 and TRBJ2-3): DSGVTQTPKHLITATGQRVTLRCSPRSGDLSVYWYQQSLDQGLQFLIQYYNGEERAKGNILERFSAQQFPDLHSELNLSSLELGDSALYFCASSPSGTSTDTQYFGPGTRLTVL.

This clone appeared a single time. The V gene is TRBV29-1, the J gene TRBJ2-1, with D unresolved. The CDR3 consists of 13 residues. Trimming stripped 4 bases from V and 8 bases from J, with 15 bases between. Per the germline V gene, CDR1 is SQVTM and CDR2 is ANQGSEA. The CDR3 reads CSVVIFWGDEQFF. The CDR3 nucleotides read TGCAGCGTTGTAATATTCTGGGGTGATGAGCAGTTCTTC.

The rearrangement uses TRBV19 and TRBJ1-1; D gene unclear. CDR1 is LNHDA and CDR2 is SQIVND in the germline V gene (reference sequence). This CDR3 spans 15 amino acids. Trimming removed 5 bases from V and 2 bases from J, with 15 bases in between. The CDR3 nucleotides read TGTGCCAGTAGTTCGGACCCCGGATACAACACTGAAGCTTTCTTT. As protein: CASSSDPGYNTEAFF. The complete variable domain, with remaining parts taken from reference TRBV19 and TRBJ1-1, reads DGGITQSPKYLFRKEGQNVTLSCEQNLNHDAMYWYRQDPGQGLRLIYYSQIVNDFQKGDIAEGYSVSREKKESFPLTVTSAQKNPTAFYLCASSSDPGYNTEAFFGQGTRLTVV.

The CDR3 loop reads CASAFISYEQYF. The CDR3 nucleotides read TGTGCCAGCGCCTTTATTAGCTACGAGCAGTACTTC. V usage is TRBV2 and J usage is TRBJ2-7; no reliable D call. The length of the CDR3 is 12 residues. The V gene lost 8 bases and the J gene lost 3 bases, with 11 bases spanning the gap. Germline CDR1 and CDR2: SNHLY and FYNNEI.